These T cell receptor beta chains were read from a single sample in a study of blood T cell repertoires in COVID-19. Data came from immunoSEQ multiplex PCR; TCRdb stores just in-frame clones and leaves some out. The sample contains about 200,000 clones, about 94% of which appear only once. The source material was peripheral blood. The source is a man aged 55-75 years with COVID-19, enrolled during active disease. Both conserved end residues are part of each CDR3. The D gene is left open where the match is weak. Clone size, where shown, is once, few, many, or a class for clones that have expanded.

TGCGCCAGCAGCCAAGGGGACAAAACTTCACCCCTCCACTTT	CASSQGDKTSPLHF	-	TRBV4-1	TRBJ1-6	-
TGTGCCAGCAGCTTAACTAGCGGGCCCTCCCATCGGGACTCCTACGAGCAGTACTTC	CASSLTSGPSHRDSYEQYF	TRBD2	TRBV7-8	TRBJ2-7	-
TGCGCCAGCAGCTTGGATCCGGCCTACGAGCAGTACTTC	CASSLDPAYEQYF	-	TRBV5-1	TRBJ2-7	-
TGTGCCAGCAGCGTAGGCCCGCCCGAGAGCGGGAGAGGAGCAGATACGCAGTATTTT	CASSVGPPESGRGADTQYF	TRBD2	TRBV9	TRBJ2-3	once
TGTGCCAGCAGCCAAGTGAGTAGCGGGGGACACACCGGGGAGCTGTTTTTT	CASSQVSSGGHTGELFF	TRBD2	TRBV4-2	TRBJ2-2	few
TGTGCCAGCAGCTTAGAGTCCTTCCATGGGAGCTCTGGGGCCAACGTCCTGACTTTC	CASSLESFHGSSGANVLTF	-	TRBV7-9	TRBJ2-6	-
TGTGCCAGCAGCGTAGGAGTAGCGGACCTCTACGAGCAGTACTTC	CASSVGVADLYEQYF	-	TRBV9	TRBJ2-7	once
TGTGCCAGTAGTATAAGCTTCACCGGGGAGCTGTTTTTT	CASSISFTGELFF	-	TRBV19	TRBJ2-2	-
TGTGCCTGGAGGCCGGGACATCCGAACACTGAAGCTTTCTTT	CAWRPGHPNTEAFF	-	TRBV30	TRBJ1-1	-
TGTGCCAGCAGTTACTCGATGTCGCGGCTAGCGGGAGGCGAGCAGTTCTTC	CASSYSMSRLAGGEQFF	TRBD2	TRBV6-7	TRBJ2-1	-
TGTGCCAGCAGCCTCTCGGGACAATTTAATTCACCCCTCCACTTT	CASSLSGQFNSPLHF	-	TRBV9	TRBJ1-6	-
TGTGCCAGCAGTGGCTTACACAGGGCTGTGAACACTGAAGCTTTCTTT	CASSGLHRAVNTEAFF	-	TRBV6-4	TRBJ1-1	-
TGTGCCAGCAGCTTGGTAGCGGGAGTAAGCACAGATACGCAGTATTTT	CASSLVAGVSTDTQYF	TRBD2	TRBV7-3	TRBJ2-3	once
TGTGCCACCGCTGGGGGACTAGCGGGAGGGCGCACCGGGGAGCTGTTTTTT	CATAGGLAGGRTGELFF	TRBD2	TRBV10-3	TRBJ2-2	-
TGTGCCAGCAGTTACTCGAGGGAAAGCTCTGGAAACACCATATATTTT	CASSYSRESSGNTIYF	-	TRBV6-5	TRBJ1-3	-
TGTGCCAGCAGTGCGGACAGATACACTGAAGCTTTCTTT	CASSADRYTEAFF	-	TRBV27	TRBJ1-1	once
TGTGCCTGGAGTTCAAGGCCGGGGGTAGGTGGCTACACCTTC	CAWSSRPGVGGYTF	-	TRBV30	TRBJ1-2	-
TGTGCCAGCAGTTTATGGGGACACCCACCGGGGCAGCCCCAGCATTTT	CASSLWGHPPGQPQHF	-	TRBV27	TRBJ1-5	-
TGTGCCAGCTCACCGGGACAGGGACTCACAGATACGCAGTATTTT	CASSPGQGLTDTQYF	TRBD1	TRBV18	TRBJ2-3	once
TGTGCCAGCAGCCCTGGGACTTACGAGCAGTACTTC	CASSPGTYEQYF	-	TRBV28	TRBJ2-7	once
TGTGCCAGCAGCAGGTCACCCAATGAGCAGTTCTTC	CASSRSPNEQFF	-	TRBV6-5	TRBJ2-1	-
TGTGCCAGCAGCTCAGGTGGGCCGGCGGGTTCACCCCTCCACTTT	CASSSGGPAGSPLHF	-	TRBV7-9	TRBJ1-6	-
TGTGCCAGCTCACTCGCCGGACTAGTTTTAACCCAGTACTTC	CASSLAGLVLTQYF	TRBD2	TRBV18	TRBJ2-5	-
TGTGCCAGCTCACCACGTTTATCTAGCGGGGTCCCCCAGGGGCAGTTCTTC	CASSPRLSSGVPQGQFF	TRBD2	TRBV18	TRBJ2-1	-
TGTGCCAGCAGCTTAGTGGACAACTACGAGCAGTACTTC	CASSLVDNYEQYF	-	TRBV7-2	TRBJ2-7	-
TGTGCCATCGGGGGCAGGGCCCCCCCCGAGACCCAGTACTTC	CAIGGRAPPETQYF	-	TRBV10-3	TRBJ2-5	once
TGTGCCAGCAGCCAAGGTCCAGGGGCAAATTCACCCCTCCACTTT	CASSQGPGANSPLHF	-	TRBV3-1/TRBV3-2	TRBJ1-6	-
TGTGCCAGCAGCCAGGCTAAGACAGGGGTAGGACAGCCCCAGCATTTT	CASSQAKTGVGQPQHF	TRBD1	TRBV16	TRBJ1-5	-
TGTGCCAGCAGTTTATGGGCAGGAACTAACTATGGCTACACCTTC	CASSLWAGTNYGYTF	-	TRBV28	TRBJ1-2	-
TGTGCCAGCAGGTTACAGGGGGCCGGTTCACCCCTCCACTTT	CASRLQGAGSPLHF	TRBD1	TRBV3-1/TRBV3-2	TRBJ1-6	once
TGTGCCAGCAGTTTAGACAGCCGGGAGCTGTTTTTT	CASSLDSRELFF	-	TRBV28	TRBJ2-2	-
TGTGCCAGCAGGTGGACAGTTAATTCACCCCTCCACTTT	CASRWTVNSPLHF	-	TRBV12-3/TRBV12-4	TRBJ1-6	-
TGTGCCAGCAGCCGGGGACAGGGACCCTATGGCTACACCTTC	CASSRGQGPYGYTF	TRBD1	TRBV27	TRBJ1-2	-
TGTGCCAGCAGTTTGACTAGCGGGAATCTAGGCGAGCAGTACTTC	CASSLTSGNLGEQYF	TRBD2	TRBV28	TRBJ2-7	-
TGTGCCAGCAGTTTCCGGGACATTATCTACGAGCAGTACTTC	CASSFRDIIYEQYF	-	TRBV28	TRBJ2-7	once
TGTGCCAGAAGCTTGGGGGACTATTACACAGATACGCAGTATTTT	CARSLGDYYTDTQYF	TRBD2	TRBV5-3	TRBJ2-3	-